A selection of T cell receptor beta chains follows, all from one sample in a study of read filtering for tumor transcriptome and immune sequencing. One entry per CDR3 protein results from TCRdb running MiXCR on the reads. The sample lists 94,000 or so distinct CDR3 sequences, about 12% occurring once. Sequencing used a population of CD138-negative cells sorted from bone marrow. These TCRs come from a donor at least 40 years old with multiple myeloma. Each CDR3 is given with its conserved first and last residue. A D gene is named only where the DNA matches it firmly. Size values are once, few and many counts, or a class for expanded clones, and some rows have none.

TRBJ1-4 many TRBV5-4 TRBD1 CASSITGGSLANEKLFF TGTGCCAGCAGCATCACAGGGGGGAGTCTGGCTAATGAAAAACTGTTTTTT
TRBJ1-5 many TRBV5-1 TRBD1 CASSEGTGENQPQHF TGCGCCAGCAGCGAAGGGACAGGGGAAAATCAGCCCCAGCATTTT
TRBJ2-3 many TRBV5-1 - CASSLGGLFGTDTQYF TGCGCCAGCAGCTTGGGAGGGCTCTTTGGCACAGATACGCAGTATTTT
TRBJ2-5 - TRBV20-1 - CSVKGSLETQYF TGCAGTGTTAAGGGTTCTTTAGAGACCCAGTACTTC
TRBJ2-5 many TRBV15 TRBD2 CATSRDGLAGGGETQYF TGTGCCACCAGCAGAGATGGACTAGCGGGAGGGGGGGAGACCCAGTACTTC
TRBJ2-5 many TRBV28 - CASSSPQQETQYF TGTGCCAGCAGTTCACCCCAGCAAGAGACCCAGTACTTC
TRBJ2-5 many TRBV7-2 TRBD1 CASSLARDRGLQETQYF TGTGCCAGCAGCTTAGCGCGGGACAGGGGACTCCAAGAGACCCAGTACTTC
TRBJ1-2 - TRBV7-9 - CASSLATGSSYGYTF TGTGCCAGCAGCTTAGCGACAGGCTCAAGCTATGGCTACACCTTC
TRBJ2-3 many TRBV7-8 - CASSLQRVSTDTQYF TGTGCCAGCAGCTTACAGCGGGTCAGCACAGATACGCAGTATTTT
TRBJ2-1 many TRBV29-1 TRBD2 CSVETSGSYNEQFF TGCAGCGTTGAGACTAGCGGGAGCTACAATGAGCAGTTCTTC
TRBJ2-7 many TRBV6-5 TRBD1 CASSGTGSIEQYF TGTGCCAGCAGCGGGACAGGGTCTATCGAGCAGTACTTC
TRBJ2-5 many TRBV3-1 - CASSQVLDIRRETQYF TGTGCCAGCAGCCAAGTCCTCGACATTAGGAGGGAGACCCAGTACTTC
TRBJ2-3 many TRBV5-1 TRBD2 CASSPGLAVTTDTQYF TGCGCCAGCAGCCCAGGACTAGCGGTTACCACAGATACGCAGTATTTT
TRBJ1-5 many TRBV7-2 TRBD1 CASSQDRQTQHF TGTGCCAGCAGCCAGGACAGGCAAACCCAGCATTTT
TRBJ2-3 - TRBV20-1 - CSARVADSDTQYF TGCAGTGCTAGGGTTGCGGACTCAGATACGCAGTATTTT
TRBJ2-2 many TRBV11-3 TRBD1 CASRAGTANTGELFF TGTGCCAGCAGGGCCGGGACAGCGAACACCGGGGAGCTGTTTTTT
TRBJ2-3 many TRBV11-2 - CASLPWGALTDTQYF TGTGCCAGTCTACCTTGGGGAGCATTGACAGATACGCAGTATTTT
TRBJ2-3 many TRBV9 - CASSDLLTQYF TGTGCCAGCAGCGACCTTCTCACGCAGTATTTT
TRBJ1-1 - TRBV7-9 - CASSSMGGNTEAFF TGTGCCAGCAGCTCCATGGGTGGGAACACTGAAGCTTTCTTT
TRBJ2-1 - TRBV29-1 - CSVEETANEQFF TGCAGCGTTGAAGAAACTGCCAATGAGCAGTTCTTC
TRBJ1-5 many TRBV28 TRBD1 CASSSPAQGDNQPQHF TGTGCCAGCAGTTCCCCAGCCCAGGGGGACAATCAGCCCCAGCATTTT
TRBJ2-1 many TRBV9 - CASSVATRYNEQFF TGTGCCAGCAGCGTAGCTACTCGCTACAATGAGCAGTTCTTC
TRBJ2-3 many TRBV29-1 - CSVLGSRGETDTQYF TGCAGCGTTCTAGGATCCAGGGGAGAAACAGATACGCAGTATTTT
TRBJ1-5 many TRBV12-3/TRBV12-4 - CAWNLQPQHF TGTGCCTGGAATCTCCAGCCCCAGCATTTT
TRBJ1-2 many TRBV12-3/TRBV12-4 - CASSPRSSPGYGYTF TGTGCCAGCAGTCCCCGATCCTCACCGGGTTATGGCTACACCTTC
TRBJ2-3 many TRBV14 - CASSQYTTDTQYF TGTGCCAGCAGCCAGTACACGACAGATACGCAGTATTTT
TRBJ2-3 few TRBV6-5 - CASSPQPPRSTDTQYF TGTGCCAGCAGTCCTCAGCCGCCGCGGAGCACAGATACGCAGTATTTT
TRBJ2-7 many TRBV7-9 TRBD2 CASTENLAGGSYEQYF TGTGCCAGCACCGAGAATCTAGCGGGAGGTTCCTACGAGCAGTACTTC
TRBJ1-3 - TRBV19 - CASRRGGGASGNTRYF TGTGCCAGTAGGCGAGGCGGGGGCGCATCTGGAAACACCAGATATTTT
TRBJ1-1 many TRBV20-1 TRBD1 CSARETGTGGLYDTEAFF TGCAGTGCTAGAGAGACCGGGACAGGGGGCTTATACGACACTGAAGCTTTCTTT
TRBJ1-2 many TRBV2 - CASSEEVNYGYTF TGTGCCAGCAGTGAGGAGGTGAACTATGGCTACACCTTC
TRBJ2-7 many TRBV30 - CAWRRPLGEQYF TGTGCCTGGCGAAGACCTCTGGGGGAGCAGTACTTC
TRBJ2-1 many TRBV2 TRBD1 CASTRDRAQNEQFF TGTGCCAGCACCCGGGACAGGGCGCAGAATGAGCAGTTCTTC
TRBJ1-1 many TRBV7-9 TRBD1 CASSPYRDRGPEAFF TGTGCCAGCAGCCCTTACCGGGACAGGGGGCCGGAAGCTTTCTTT